The 11 T cell receptor beta chains presented below share a single source sample, sequenced in a study of beta chain features in type 1 diabetes. Reverse transcription of all isolated RNA meant that expressed TCRB transcripts were sequenced. Produced via immunoSEQ multiplex PCR; TCRdb's table is partial and in-frame only. Found here are some 500,000 clones, 9.5% to 12% of them singletons; the top ten hold approximately 0.045%. Sample: naive CD4+ T cells from blood. The source is a woman between 18 and 29 years old in good health.

This chain uses TRBV4-3 with TRBJ2-7; 7 nucleotides line up with TRBD2. CDR1 and CDR2 (germline): LGHNA, YSLEER. CDR3 size: 18 residues. The trim removed 1 base at V and 2 bases at J, leaving 14 bases unmatched. The CDR3 protein is CASSQAAAVAGGTYEQYF. CDR3 DNA sequence: TGCGCCAGCAGCCAAGCCGCAGCAGTAGCGGGTGGAACCTACGAGCAGTACTTC.

There are a few counts of this clone. This chain uses TRBV15 with TRBJ2-1; weak D call: TRBD1 (6 bases). The CDR3 loop spans 15 amino acids. CDR1 LNHNV and CDR2 YYDKDF come from the germline V gene (reference sequence). Deletions cut 3 bases from V and 0 bases from J, with 9 bases between. CDR3 amino acids: CATSRDSISYNEQFF. In nucleotides, the CDR3 is TGTGCCACCAGCAGGGACAGCATCTCCTACAATGAGCAGTTCTTC.

The J gene is TRBJ2-5, the V gene TRBV23-1; D unclear. TRBV23-1 is an ORF, with its function uncertain. This CDR3 is built from 13 residues. With 4 bases removed from V and 1 base from J, the gap between germline ends came to 7 bases. The CDR3 region has the DNA TGCGCCAGCAGTCTGTCGGGCCAAGAGACCCAGTACTTC. It encodes CASSLSGQETQYF.

The V gene is TRBV6-5, the J gene TRBJ1-1, with D unresolved. The CDR3 sequence is 13 residues long. CDR1 is MNHEY, CDR2 SVGAGI, per germline. Trimming shortened V by 2 bases and J by 4 bases, and 8 bases separated the two germline ends. CDR3 sequence reads: CASSYGHGTEAFF. CDR3 DNA sequence: TGTGCCAGCAGTTACGGCCATGGCACTGAAGCTTTCTTT.

This clone has just a few counts. The chain couples TRBV14 to TRBJ2-2; D remains ambiguous. The CDR3 is 13 residues long. Germline CDR1 reads SGHDN; CDR2 reads FVKESK. V was trimmed by 2 bases and J by 4 bases, leaving 5 bases between them. The CDR3, as DNA: TGTGCCAGCAGCCAAAGGGTCACCGGGGAGCTGTTTTTT. Its translation: CASSQRVTGELFF.

A few counts support this clone. The chain employs TRBV28 and TRBJ2-7; D is possibly TRBD2 (5 bases). The CDR3 contains 10 residues. The V gene's germline CDR1 is MDHEN and CDR2 SYDVKM. CDR3 amino acids: CASSFVGLVV. CDR3 coding DNA: TGTGCCAGCAGTTTTGTTGGACTGGTCGTC.

This clone came up a few times. The chain combines TRBV7-2 with TRBJ1-4; D ambiguous. The CDR3 has 15 amino acids. Per germline, CDR1 SGHTA and CDR2 FQGNSA. The ends were cut back, 1 base at V and 1 base at J, with 7 bases in the middle. CDR3 bases: TGTGCCAGCAGCTTAGGCCCTGGAACTAATGAAAAACTGTTTTTT. Its translation is CASSLGPGTNEKLFF.

This rearrangement joins TRBV27 to TRBJ2-1; D assignment may be TRBD1 or TRBD2 (5 bases each). This CDR3 has 13 amino acids. Per germline, CDR1 MNHEY and CDR2 SMNVEV (reference sequence). V gave up 3 bases and J gave up 8 bases, with 11 bases separating them. The CDR3, as DNA: TGTGCCAGCAGTTTGCCCAGGGACCATGAGCAGTTCTTC. Amino acid sequence: CASSLPRDHEQFF.

The rearrangement links TRBV7-3 to TRBJ2-7; D may be TRBD2 (5 bases). The CDR3 spans 13 residues. From germline, CDR1 is SGHTA and CDR2 FQGTGA. With 8 bases removed from V and 1 base from J, the gap between germline ends came to 12 bases. CDR3 bases: TGTGCCAGCGCCGGAGGACCTTCCTACGAGCAGTACTTC. Translating gives CASAGGPSYEQYF.

V gene TRBV6-1 combines with J gene TRBJ2-4; D may be TRBD1 (6 bases). The V gene lost 4 bases and the J gene lost 7 bases, with 11 bases spanning the gap. This CDR3 is 13 amino acids long. Looked up from germline, CDR1 is MNHNS and CDR2 is SASEGT. The CDR3 loop is CASSVGQGNIQYF. CDR3 sequence (DNA): TGTGCCAGCAGTGTGGGCCAGGGGAACATTCAGTACTTC.

Many counts were recorded for this clone. The J gene is TRBJ2-5, the V gene TRBV25-1, with 8 positions matching TRBD1. The CDR3 is 16 amino acids. Germline V gene data show CDR1 as MGHDK and CDR2 as SYGVNS. V was pared by 4 bases and J by 2 bases, with 9 bases of the junction left unmatched. CDR3 nucleotides: TGTGCCAGCAGTGTTTTAGGGACAGGACCGCAAGAGACCCAGTACTTC. Translating it yields CASSVLGTGPQETQYF.